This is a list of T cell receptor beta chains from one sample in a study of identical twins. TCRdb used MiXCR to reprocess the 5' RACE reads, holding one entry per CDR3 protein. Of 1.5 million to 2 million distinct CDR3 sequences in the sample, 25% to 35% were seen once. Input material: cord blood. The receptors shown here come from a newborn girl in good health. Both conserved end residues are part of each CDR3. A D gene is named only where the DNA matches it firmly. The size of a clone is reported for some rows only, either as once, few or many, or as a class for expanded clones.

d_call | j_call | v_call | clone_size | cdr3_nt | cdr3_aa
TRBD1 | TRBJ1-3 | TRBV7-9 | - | TGTGCCAGCAGCTTATCCAGGGGGGACAGCCGTGGAAACACCATATATTTT | CASSLSRGDSRGNTIYF
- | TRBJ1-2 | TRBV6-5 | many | TGTGCCACGCGGGACTCCTTTAACTATGGCTACACCTTC | CATRDSFNYGYTF
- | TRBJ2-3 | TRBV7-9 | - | TGTGCCAGCAGCTTAGAGGGACTCCCTCGGGATACGCAGTATTTT | CASSLEGLPRDTQYF
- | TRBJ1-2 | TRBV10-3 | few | TGTGCCATCAGTGACGGGGGAACCTATGGCTACACCTTC | CAISDGGTYGYTF
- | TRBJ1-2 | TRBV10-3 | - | TGTGCCATCGGTGATTATCCGGCTAGGACAGCTAACTATGGCTACACCTTC | CAIGDYPARTANYGYTF
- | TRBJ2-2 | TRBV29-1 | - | TGCAGCGTTGGGTGGTCCGGGGAGCTGTTTTTT | CSVGWSGELFF
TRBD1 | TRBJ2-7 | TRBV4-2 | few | TGTGCCAGCAGCCGCGGGACAGGGTACTACGAGCAGTACTTC | CASSRGTGYYEQYF
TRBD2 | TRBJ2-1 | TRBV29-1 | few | TGCAGCGTTCACCGGACTAGCGGTTACAATGAGCAGTTCTTC | CSVHRTSGYNEQFF
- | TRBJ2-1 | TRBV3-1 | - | TGTGCCAGCAGCCAAGTCAAGGGGACACCGCAGTTCTTC | CASSQVKGTPQFF
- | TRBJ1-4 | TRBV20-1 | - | TGCAGTGCTACTTTAACCACTCGGGGGGCACTGTTTTTT | CSATLTTRGALFF
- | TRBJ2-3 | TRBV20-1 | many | TGCAGTGCTAGCGTAGTGGCAGATACGCAGTATTTT | CSASVVADTQYF
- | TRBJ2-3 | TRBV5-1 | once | TGCGCCAGCAGCTTGGCCGGTGGGCGGGAAGGTACAGATACGCAGTATTTT | CASSLAGGREGTDTQYF
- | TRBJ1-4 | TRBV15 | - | TGTGCCACCAGCAGTACAATGAATCGGGGTAATGAAAAACTGTTTTTT | CATSSTMNRGNEKLFF
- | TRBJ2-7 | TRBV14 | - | TGTGCCAGCAGCTGCGAGGAGCCCTCCAGCTCCTACAATGAGCAGTACTTC | CASSCEEPSSSYNEQYF
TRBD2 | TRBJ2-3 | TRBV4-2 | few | TGTGCCAGCAGCCATAGTCCGGGGACTAGCAGCGATACGCAGTATTTT | CASSHSPGTSSDTQYF
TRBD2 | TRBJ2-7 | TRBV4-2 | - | TGTGCCAGCAGCCAAGTCGCACGGGGGGAGGTCTACGAGCAGTACTTC | CASSQVARGEVYEQYF
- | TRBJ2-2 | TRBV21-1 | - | TGTGCCAGCAGCAAGCTCGGAGACCACCCGCCCCGGAAGAACACCGGGGAGCTGTTTTTT | CASSKLGDHPPRKNTGELFF
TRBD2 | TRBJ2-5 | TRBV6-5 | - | TGTGCCAGCAGTTACGCCCGACTAGCGGACTACTACAATGAGCAGTACTTC | CASSYARLADYYNEQYF
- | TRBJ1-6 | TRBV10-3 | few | TGTGCCATCAGTGAGTCTGGTGGCCTCCTCCACTTT | CAISESGGLLHF
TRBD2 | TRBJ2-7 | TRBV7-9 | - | TGTGCCAGCAGCTTAGTGGGGGGACTAGCTGTGTACGAGCAGTACTTC | CASSLVGGLAVYEQYF
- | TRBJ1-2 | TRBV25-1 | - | TGTGCCAGCAGATCCAACAGGCCCTCTCGTGGACCGGGTGGCTACACCTTC | CASRSNRPSRGPGGYTF
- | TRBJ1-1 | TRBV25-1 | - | TGTGCCAGCAGTGAATGGGCAGGGCCTCTTGAAGCTTTCTTT | CASSEWAGPLEAFF
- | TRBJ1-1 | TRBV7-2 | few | TGTGCCAGCAGCTGGATCGACAGGTCTGAAGCTTTCTTT | CASSWIDRSEAFF
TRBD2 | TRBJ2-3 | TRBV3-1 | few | TGTGCCAGCAGCCAAATGGCTAGCGGGGGGGGAGATACGCAGTATTTT | CASSQMASGGGDTQYF
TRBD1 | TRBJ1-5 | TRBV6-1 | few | TGTGCCAGCAACAGGGGCTTGGATCAGCCCCAGCATTTT | CASNRGLDQPQHF
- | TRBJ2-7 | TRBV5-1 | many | TGCGCCAGCAGCTCAACCACTAGCTCCTACGAGCAGTACTTC | CASSSTTSSYEQYF
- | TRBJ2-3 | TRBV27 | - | TGTGCCAGCAGGAGGGGCCGACCAGATACGCAGTATTTT | CASRRGRPDTQYF
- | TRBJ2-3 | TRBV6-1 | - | TGTGCCAGCAACCGAGCGTGTCTCGGGAGCACAGATACGCAGTATTTT | CASNRACLGSTDTQYF
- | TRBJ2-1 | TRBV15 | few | TGTGCCACCAGCAGAGTCTTCGGCTTCCCTTCGGTGGACAATGAGCAGTTCTTC | CATSRVFGFPSVDNEQFF
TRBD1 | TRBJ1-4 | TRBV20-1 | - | TGCAGTGCTAGAGATCAAGGAACAGGGGATGAAAAACTGTTTTTT | CSARDQGTGDEKLFF
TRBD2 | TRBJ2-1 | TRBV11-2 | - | TGTGCCAGCAGACCCTTGGGCGGGGGGGCCAGGAATGAGCAGTTCTTC | CASRPLGGGARNEQFF
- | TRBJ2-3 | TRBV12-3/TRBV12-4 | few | TGTGCCAGCAGACCGACCTTCACCACTAGCACAGATACGCAGTATTTT | CASRPTFTTSTDTQYF
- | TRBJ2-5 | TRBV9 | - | TGTGCCAGCAGCGTAGTCGGGGTGGGTGAGCAGTACTTC | CASSVVGVGEQYF
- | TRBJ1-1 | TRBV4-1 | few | TGCGCCAGCAGCCAAGGGCGCAGGGGTTCGGCTGAAGCTTTCTTT | CASSQGRRGSAEAFF
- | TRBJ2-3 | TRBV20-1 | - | TGCAGTGCTAGGGAGAGGTTTGCCACAGATACGCAGTATTTT | CSARERFATDTQYF
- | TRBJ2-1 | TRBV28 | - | TGTGCCAGCAGTTTTACAGTTGAGCAGTTCTTC | CASSFTVEQFF
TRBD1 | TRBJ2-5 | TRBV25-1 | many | TGTGCCAGCAGTTTCTCGGACAGGGACCAAGAGACCCAGTACTTC | CASSFSDRDQETQYF
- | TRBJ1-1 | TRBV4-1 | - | TGCGCCAGCAGCCAACAAGCGCAGGCGCGGTACACTGAAGCTTTCTTT | CASSQQAQARYTEAFF
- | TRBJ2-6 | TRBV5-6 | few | TGTGCCAGCAGTAGGGACCCTTACTCTGGGGCCAACGTCCTGACTTTC | CASSRDPYSGANVLTF
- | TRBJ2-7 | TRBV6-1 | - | TGTGCCAGCAGTGAAGTGTTCGAGCAGTACTTC | CASSEVFEQYF
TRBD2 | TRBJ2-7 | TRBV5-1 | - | TGCGCCAGCAGCTATAGTAGCGGGGCCCCGTACAATGAGCAGTACTTC | CASSYSSGAPYNEQYF
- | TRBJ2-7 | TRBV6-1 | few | TGTGCCAGCAGCTTTACCTGGTCCTACGAGCAGTACTTC | CASSFTWSYEQYF
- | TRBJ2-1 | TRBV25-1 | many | TGTGCCAGCAGTGAATCTGGGGTGAATGAGCAGTTCTTC | CASSESGVNEQFF
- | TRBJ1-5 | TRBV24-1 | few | TGTGCCACCAGTATGGCAGGGAATCAGCCCCAGCATTTT | CATSMAGNQPQHF
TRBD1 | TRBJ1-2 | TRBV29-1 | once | TGCAGCGTTGAAGAGAGCTACAGGGGCTATGGCTACACCTTC | CSVEESYRGYGYTF
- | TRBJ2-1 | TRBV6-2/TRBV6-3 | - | TGTGCCAGCAGTTACTCGGGAGTTCGGCCCAATGAGCAGTTCTTC | CASSYSGVRPNEQFF
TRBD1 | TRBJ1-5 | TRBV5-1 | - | TGCGCCAGCAGCATATTAACAGGGGGCGAAAGTCAGCCCCAGCATTTT | CASSILTGGESQPQHF
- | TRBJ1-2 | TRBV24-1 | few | TGTGCCACCAGTGATGGGGTCTATGGCTACACCTTC | CATSDGVYGYTF
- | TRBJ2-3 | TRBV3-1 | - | TGTGCCAGCAGCCAAGGACTTACTGGCACAGATACGCAGTATTTT | CASSQGLTGTDTQYF
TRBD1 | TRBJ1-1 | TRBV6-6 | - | TGTGCCAGCAGTTTGATAGGGACAGGGGTTGAAGCTTTCTTT | CASSLIGTGVEAFF
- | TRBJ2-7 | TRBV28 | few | TGTGCCAGCAGTTTCACGTCCCACGAGCAGTACTTC | CASSFTSHEQYF
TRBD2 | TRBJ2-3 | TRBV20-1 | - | TGCAGTGCTAGTGGGACTAGAGTAACAGATACGCAGTATTTT | CSASGTRVTDTQYF
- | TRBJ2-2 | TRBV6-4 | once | TGTGCCAGCAGTGAGGCTGCGGGGATCACCGGGGAGCTGTTTTTT | CASSEAAGITGELFF
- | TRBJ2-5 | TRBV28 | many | TGTGCCAGCAGGGATCAAGAGACCCAGTACTTC | CASRDQETQYF
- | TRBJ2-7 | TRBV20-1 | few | TGCAGTGCTAGAGATCCGGTCGGATACTACGAGCAGTACTTC | CSARDPVGYYEQYF
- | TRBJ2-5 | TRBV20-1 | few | TGCAGTGCTAGAGCGTTACTAGCCGAGACCCAGTACTTC | CSARALLAETQYF
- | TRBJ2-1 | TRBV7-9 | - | TGTGCCAGCAGCACAACCCGAATTCTGAGTTTCAATGAGCAGTTCTTC | CASSTTRILSFNEQFF
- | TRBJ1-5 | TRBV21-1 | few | TGTGCCAGCACCAAATCCGGGTTTAGGCAGCCCCAGCATTTT | CASTKSGFRQPQHF